The next 13 T cell receptor beta chains were all read from a single sample in a study of blood T cell repertoires in COVID-19. The protocol was immunoSEQ multiplex PCR, while the TCRdb copy is restricted to in-frame clones and leaves out a portion. The sample includes approximately 350,000 clones, 80% to 90% of them seen just once. Input material: peripheral blood. The receptors were sampled from a woman between 45 and 60 years old with COVID-19, enrolled during active disease.

The chain employs TRBV6-5 and TRBJ1-4; D might be TRBD1 (6 bases). CDR1 MNHEY and CDR2 SVGAGI come from the germline V gene. The V and J ends lost 4 bases and 5 bases respectively, with 11 bases between them. The CDR3 runs 14 residues. For the CDR3, the DNA is TGTGCCAGCAGTTTTTCAGGGGCCAATGAAAAACTGTTTTTT. This codes for CASSFSGANEKLFF.

The chain has TRBV2 and TRBJ2-2, with 10 bases identical to TRBD2. In germline, CDR1 is SNHLY, CDR2 FYNNEI. This CDR3 is 16 amino acids long. J gave up 4 bases and V 2 bases, and 4 bases lay outside the gene matches. CDR3 in DNA: TGTGCCAGCAGTGAATTAGCGGGAGGAAGCACCGGGGAGCTGTTTTTT. Translating it yields CASSELAGGSTGELFF. The full variable domain, in which reference TRBV2 and TRBJ2-2 provide the parts outside the CDR3, is EPEVTQTPSHQVTQMGQEVILRCVPISNHLYFYWYRQILGQKVEFLVSFYNNEISEKSEIFDDQFSVERPDGSNFTLKIRSTKLEDSAMYFCASSELAGGSTGELFFGEGSRLTVL.

The V call is TRBV19, the J call TRBJ1-1, with 8 nucleotides matching TRBD1. The length of the CDR3 is 15 residues. Losses at the gene ends were 3 bases for V and 4 bases for J; bases not matched to a gene: 7. Germline V CDR1 and CDR2: LNHDA, SQIVND (reference sequence). Here the CDR3 reads CASSIAAGGRTEAFF. CDR3 in DNA: TGTGCCAGTAGTATTGCGGCAGGGGGCCGCACTGAAGCTTTCTTT.

J is TRBJ2-7 and V is TRBV5-5, with TRBD1 matching over 7 bases. The germline V gene encodes CDR1 SGHKS and CDR2 YYEKEE (reference sequence). The CDR3 extends over 17 amino acids. The trim removed 0 bases at V and 0 bases at J, leaving 9 bases unmatched. The CDR3 DNA follows: TGTGCCAGCAGCTTGGCCCCGGGACAGACGAGCTCCTACGAGCAGTACTTC. Residues: CASSLAPGQTSSYEQYF. Based on the CDR3 plus reference TRBV5-5 and TRBJ2-7, the full variable domain is DAGVTQSPTHLIKTRGQQVTLRCSPISGHKSVSWYQQVLGQGPQFIFQYYEKEERGRGNFPDRFSARQFPNYSSELNVNALLLGDSALYLCASSLAPGQTSSYEQYFGPGTRLTVT.

The genes are TRBV3-1 (or the pseudogene TRBV3-2) and TRBJ2-2; D is unresolved. Germline CDR1 reads LGHDT; CDR2 reads YNNKEL (reference sequence). The germline V and J ends were trimmed by 4 bases and 6 bases, with 12 bases remaining between them. The CDR3 runs to 14 residues. The CDR3 DNA is TGTGCCAGCAGCCCCTTTTTTGAGGCCGGGGAGCTGTTTTTT. It is translated as CASSPFFEAGELFF.

The V gene is TRBV18, the J gene TRBJ1-3; D remains ambiguous. The CDR3 loop spans 13 amino acids. V gave up 2 bases and J gave up 4 bases, with 6 bases separating them. Germline values: CDR1 KGHSH, CDR2 LQKENI. In DNA form, the CDR3 reads TGTGCCAGCTCACCATCGACAGGAAACACCATATATTTT. Translated: CASSPSTGNTIYF.

The chain couples TRBV7-2 to TRBJ1-2; D perhaps matches TRBD1 (5 bases). V was clipped by 1 base and J by 4 bases, with 16 bases between them. Germline CDR1 is SGHTA and CDR2 is FQGNSA. The CDR3 has 16 residues. The CDR3 DNA follows: TGTGCCAGCAGCTTAGTGGGGTCCTCTAGGGGCTATGGCTACACCTTC. It translates to CASSLVGSSRGYGYTF.

In its sample, this clone was seen a few times. This rearrangement joins TRBV10-3 to TRBJ1-5; a possible D gene is TRBD1 (6 bases). CDR1 is ENHRY and CDR2 is SYGVKD in the germline V gene. Trimming stripped 10 bases from V and 1 base from J, with 11 bases between. The CDR3 consists of 13 residues. CDR3 residues: CATQQGSNQPQHF. For the CDR3, the DNA is TGTGCCACTCAACAGGGCAGCAATCAGCCCCAGCATTTT.

The V call is TRBV2, the J call TRBJ2-2; the D gene is possibly TRBD1 (5 bases). This CDR3 is built from 13 residues. Germline CDR1 SNHLY, CDR2 FYNNEI. The V end was cut by 6 bases, the J end by 6 bases, with 11 bases between. The CDR3 nucleotides read TGTGCCAGCAGCCTAGGACAATCCGGGGAGCTGTTTTTT. This translates into CASSLGQSGELFF.

The chain is built from TRBV29-1 and TRBJ2-5, with 7 bases lining up with TRBD1. Germline V gene data show CDR1 as SQVTM and CDR2 as ANQGSEA. V gave up 6 bases and J gave up 2 bases; unmatched junction bases: 6. The CDR3 has 13 residues. CDR3 region: CSVRRQGQETQYF. DNA of the CDR3: TGCAGCGTGCGAAGACAGGGTCAAGAGACCCAGTACTTC.

The CDR3 DNA follows: TGCGCCAGCAGCTTTCGGGGGTCGGAGACCCAGTACTTC. Encoded protein: CASSFRGSETQYF. V and J are TRBV5-1 and TRBJ2-5, with a weak D call TRBD2 (6 bases). The CDR3 sequence is 13 residues long. V lost 2 bases and J lost 5, with 10 bases in between. Germline lookup yields CDR1 SGHRS and CDR2 YFSETQ.

The chain employs TRBV19 and TRBJ2-7; TRBD1 matches 10 bases. After removal of 1 base from V and 2 bases from J, the junction contained 2 bases not matched to a gene. Germline V CDR1 and CDR2: LNHDA, SQIVND (reference sequence). This CDR3 is built from 15 residues. The CDR3 reads CASSIGTGGTYEQYF. Written as DNA, the CDR3 is TGTGCCAGTAGTATAGGGACAGGGGGTACCTACGAGCAGTACTTC.

The chain links TRBV4-1 to TRBJ2-3; D perhaps matches TRBD2 (6 bases). The length of the CDR3 is 16 residues. From germline, CDR1 is MGHRA and CDR2 YSYEKL. Trimming removed 1 base at V and 2 bases at J, with 13 bases between. CDR3: CASSQVLGGATDTQYF. DNA for the CDR3: TGCGCCAGCAGCCAAGTTCTCGGCGGGGCCACAGATACGCAGTATTTT.